What follows is one TCR beta chain and its context. The antigen is not known. The sample is drawn from a study of shared clonotypes between healthy human individuals. The deep-level immunoSEQ assay was used. Only in-frame clones appear in the TCRdb table, and some are missing; sequencing was by immunoSEQ multiplex PCR. This sample has a few million clones, with more than 80% found just once. Trimming removed 0 bases at V and 3 bases at J, with 7 bases between. The CDR3 loop spans 15 amino acids. Looked up from germline, CDR1 is SGHRS and CDR2 is YFSETQ. The study's findings and limits: Naive subsets typically showed greater estimated richness than memory subsets.

Sequenced: naive CD4+ T cells sorted from blood. Subset meaning: CD45RA+ positively selected. The sequence was collected from a man aged 18 to 29 in good health. The J gene is TRBJ2-6, the V gene TRBV5-1; D gene uncertain. CDR3 protein: CASSLVEGGANVLTF. For the CDR3, the DNA is TGCGCCAGCAGCTTGGTCGAAGGTGGGGCCAACGTCCTGACTTTC.